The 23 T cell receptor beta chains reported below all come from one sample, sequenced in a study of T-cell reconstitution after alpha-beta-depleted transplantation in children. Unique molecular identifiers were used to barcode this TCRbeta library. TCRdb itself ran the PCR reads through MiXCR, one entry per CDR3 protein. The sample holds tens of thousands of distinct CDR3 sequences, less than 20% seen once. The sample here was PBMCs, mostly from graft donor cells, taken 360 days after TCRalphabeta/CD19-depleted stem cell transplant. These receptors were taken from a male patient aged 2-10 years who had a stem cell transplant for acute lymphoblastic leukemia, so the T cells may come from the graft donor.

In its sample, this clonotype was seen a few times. CDR3 DNA sequence: TGCGCCAGCAGCTCGGGACAGAGGAAGACCCAGTACTTC. Its translation is CASSSGQRKTQYF. The J gene is TRBJ2-5, the V gene TRBV5-1, with 7 bases identical to TRBD1. The ends lost 3 bases at V and 6 bases at J; junction bases unmatched: 5. CDR1 is SGHRS, CDR2 YFSETQ, per germline. CDR3 length: 13 amino acids.

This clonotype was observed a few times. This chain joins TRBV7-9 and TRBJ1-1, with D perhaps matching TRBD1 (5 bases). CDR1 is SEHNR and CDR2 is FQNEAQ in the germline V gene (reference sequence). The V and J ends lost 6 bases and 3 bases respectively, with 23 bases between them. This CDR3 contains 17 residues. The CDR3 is CASRNTALGDRYTEAFF. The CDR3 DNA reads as TGTGCCAGCAGAAATACCGCGTTGGGGGATAGGTACACTGAAGCTTTCTTT.

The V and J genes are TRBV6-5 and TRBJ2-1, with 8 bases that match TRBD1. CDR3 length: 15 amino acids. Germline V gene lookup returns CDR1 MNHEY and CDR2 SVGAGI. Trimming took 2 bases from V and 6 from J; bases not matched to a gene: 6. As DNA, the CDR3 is TGTGCCAGCAGTTACGGACAGGGTGGATTCAATGAGCAGTTCTTC. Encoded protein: CASSYGQGGFNEQFF.

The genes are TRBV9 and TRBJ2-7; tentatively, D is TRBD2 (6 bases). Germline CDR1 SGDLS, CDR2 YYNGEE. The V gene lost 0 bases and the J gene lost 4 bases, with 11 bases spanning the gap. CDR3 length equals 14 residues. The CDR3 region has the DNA TGTGCCAGCAGCGTAGCTTACAGCGGGTACGAGCAGTACTTC. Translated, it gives CASSVAYSGYEQYF.

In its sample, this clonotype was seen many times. The CDR3 DNA follows: TGTGCCAGCAGCCCCAGAACAGTACTAGCGGGATCCTACAATGAGCAGTTCTTC. This gives the protein CASSPRTVLAGSYNEQFF. This sequence joins TRBV7-8 and TRBJ2-1, with TRBD2 matching 10 bases. CDR1 is SGHVS and CDR2 is FQNEAQ in the germline V gene. This CDR3 region has 18 residues. With V trimmed by 5 bases and J by 1 base, 11 bases remained unmatched.

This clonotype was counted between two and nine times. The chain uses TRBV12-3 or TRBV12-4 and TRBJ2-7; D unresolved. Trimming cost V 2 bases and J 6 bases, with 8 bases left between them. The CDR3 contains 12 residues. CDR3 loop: CASSLTFGEQYF. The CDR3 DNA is TGTGCCAGCAGTTTAACTTTTGGCGAGCAGTACTTC.

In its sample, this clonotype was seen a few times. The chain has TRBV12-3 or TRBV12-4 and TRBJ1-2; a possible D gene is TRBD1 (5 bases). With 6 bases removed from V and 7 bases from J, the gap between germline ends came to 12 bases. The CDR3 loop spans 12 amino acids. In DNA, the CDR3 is TGTGCCAGCAGGGGCAGGGTAGGTGGCTACACCTTC. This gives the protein CASRGRVGGYTF.

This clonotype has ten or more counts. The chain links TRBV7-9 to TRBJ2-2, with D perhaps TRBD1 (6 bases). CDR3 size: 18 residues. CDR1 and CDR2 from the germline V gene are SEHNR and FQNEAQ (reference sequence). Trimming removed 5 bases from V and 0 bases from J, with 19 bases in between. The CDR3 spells CASSPGAVPFANTGELFF. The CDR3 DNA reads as TGTGCCAGCAGCCCAGGGGCGGTACCGTTCGCGAACACCGGGGAGCTGTTTTTT.

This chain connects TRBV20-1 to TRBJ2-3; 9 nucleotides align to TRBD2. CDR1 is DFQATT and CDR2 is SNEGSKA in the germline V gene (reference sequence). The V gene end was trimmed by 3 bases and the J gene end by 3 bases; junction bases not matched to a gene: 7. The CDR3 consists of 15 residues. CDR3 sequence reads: CSASPPSGVTDTQYF. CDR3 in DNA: TGCAGTGCTAGCCCCCCTAGCGGGGTGACAGATACGCAGTATTTT.

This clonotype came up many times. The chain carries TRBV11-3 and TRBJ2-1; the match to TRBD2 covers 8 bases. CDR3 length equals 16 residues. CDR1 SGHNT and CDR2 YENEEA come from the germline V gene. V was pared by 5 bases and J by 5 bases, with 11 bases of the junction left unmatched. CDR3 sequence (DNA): TGTGCCAGCAGCCGGACTAGCTCTAAGGGCCACAATGAGCAGTTCTTC. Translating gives CASSRTSSKGHNEQFF.

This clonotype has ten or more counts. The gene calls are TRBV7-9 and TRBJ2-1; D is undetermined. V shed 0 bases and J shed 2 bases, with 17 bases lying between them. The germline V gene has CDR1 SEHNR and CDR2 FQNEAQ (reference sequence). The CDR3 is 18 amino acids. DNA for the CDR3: TGTGCCAGCAGCTTAGCAGGGTACCGGCGGCGAACCTACAATGAGCAGTTCTTC. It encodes CASSLAGYRRRTYNEQFF.

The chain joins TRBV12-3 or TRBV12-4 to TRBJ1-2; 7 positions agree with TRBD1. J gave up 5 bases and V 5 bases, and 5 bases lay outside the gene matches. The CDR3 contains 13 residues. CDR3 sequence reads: CASSPDREYGYTF. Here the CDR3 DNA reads TGTGCCAGCAGTCCAGACAGGGAATATGGCTACACCTTC.

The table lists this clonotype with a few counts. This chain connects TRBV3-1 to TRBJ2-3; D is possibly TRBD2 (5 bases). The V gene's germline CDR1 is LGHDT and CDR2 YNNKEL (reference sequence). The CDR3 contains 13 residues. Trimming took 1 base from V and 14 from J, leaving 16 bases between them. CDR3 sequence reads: CASSQAGRIAGYF. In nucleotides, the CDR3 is TGTGCCAGCAGCCAAGCGGGGAGAATAGCTGGGTATTTT.

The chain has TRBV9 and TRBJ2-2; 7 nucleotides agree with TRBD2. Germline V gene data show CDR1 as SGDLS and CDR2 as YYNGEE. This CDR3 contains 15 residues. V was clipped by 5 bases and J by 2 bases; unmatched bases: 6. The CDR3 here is CASRLTSVNTGELFF. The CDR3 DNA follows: TGTGCCAGCAGACTAACTAGCGTCAACACCGGGGAGCTGTTTTTT. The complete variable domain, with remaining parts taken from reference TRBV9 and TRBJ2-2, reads DSGVTQTPKHLITATGQRVTLRCSPRSGDLSVYWYQQSLDQGLQFLIQYYNGEERAKGNILERFSAQQFPDLHSELNLSSLELGDSALYFCASRLTSVNTGELFFGEGSRLTVL.

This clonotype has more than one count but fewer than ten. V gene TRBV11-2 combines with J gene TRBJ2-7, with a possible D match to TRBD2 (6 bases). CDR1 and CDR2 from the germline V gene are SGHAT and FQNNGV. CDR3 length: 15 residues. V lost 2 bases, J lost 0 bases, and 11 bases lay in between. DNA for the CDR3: TGTGCCAGCAGCTTATACTTAGCGGACTCCTACGAGCAGTACTTC. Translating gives CASSLYLADSYEQYF.

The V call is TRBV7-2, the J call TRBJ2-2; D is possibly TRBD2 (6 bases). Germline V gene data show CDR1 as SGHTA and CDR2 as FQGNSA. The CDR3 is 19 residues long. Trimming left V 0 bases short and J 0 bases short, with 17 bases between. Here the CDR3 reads CASSLAAVWRGPNTGELFF. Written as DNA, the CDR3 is TGTGCCAGCAGCTTAGCGGCCGTTTGGCGGGGCCCGAACACCGGGGAGCTGTTTTTT. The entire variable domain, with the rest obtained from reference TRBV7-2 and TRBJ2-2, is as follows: GAGVSQSPSNKVTEKGKDVELRCDPISGHTALYWYRQSLGQGLEFLIYFQGNSAPDKSGLPSDRFSAERTGGSVSTLTIQRTQQEDSAVYLCASSLAAVWRGPNTGELFFGEGSRLTVL.

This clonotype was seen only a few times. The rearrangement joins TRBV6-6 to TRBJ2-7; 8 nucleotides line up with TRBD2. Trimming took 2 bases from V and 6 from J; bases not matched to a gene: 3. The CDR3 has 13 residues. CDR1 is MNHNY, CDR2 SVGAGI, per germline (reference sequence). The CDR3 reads CASSYTGTSEQYF. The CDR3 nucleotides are TGTGCCAGCAGTTACACCGGGACTAGCGAGCAGTACTTC.

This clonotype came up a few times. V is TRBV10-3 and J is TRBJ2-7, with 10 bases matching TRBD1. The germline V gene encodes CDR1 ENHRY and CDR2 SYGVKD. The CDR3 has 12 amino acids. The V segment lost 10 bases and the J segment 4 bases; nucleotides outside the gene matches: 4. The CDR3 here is CATSGQGYEQYF. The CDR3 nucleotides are TGTGCCACGTCGGGACAGGGGTACGAGCAGTACTTC.

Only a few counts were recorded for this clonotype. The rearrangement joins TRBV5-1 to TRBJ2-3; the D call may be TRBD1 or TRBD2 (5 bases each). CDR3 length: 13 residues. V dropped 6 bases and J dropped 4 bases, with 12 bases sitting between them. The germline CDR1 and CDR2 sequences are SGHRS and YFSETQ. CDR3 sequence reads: CASNPGTADTQYF. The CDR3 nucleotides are TGCGCCAGCAATCCAGGGACGGCAGATACGCAGTATTTT.

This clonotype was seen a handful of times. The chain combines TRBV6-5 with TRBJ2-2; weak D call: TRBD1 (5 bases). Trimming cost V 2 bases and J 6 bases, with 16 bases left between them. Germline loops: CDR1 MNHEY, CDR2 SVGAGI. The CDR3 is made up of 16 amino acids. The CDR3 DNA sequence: TGTGCCAGCAGTTACCTAGAGCCAGGGTGGGCCGGGGAGCTGTTTTTT. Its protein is CASSYLEPGWAGELFF.

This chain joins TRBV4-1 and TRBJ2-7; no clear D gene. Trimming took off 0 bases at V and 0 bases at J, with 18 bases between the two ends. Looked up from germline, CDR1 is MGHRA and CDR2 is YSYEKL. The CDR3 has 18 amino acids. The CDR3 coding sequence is TGCGCCAGCAGCCAAGATAAGGAGACGAAACTCGGCTCCTACGAGCAGTACTTC. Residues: CASSQDKETKLGSYEQYF.

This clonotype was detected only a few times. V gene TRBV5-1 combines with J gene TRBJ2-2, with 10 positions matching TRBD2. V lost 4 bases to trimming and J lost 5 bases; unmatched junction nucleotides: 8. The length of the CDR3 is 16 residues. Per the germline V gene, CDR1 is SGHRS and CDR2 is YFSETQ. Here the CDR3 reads CASSEKLAGVTGELFF. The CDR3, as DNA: TGCGCCAGCAGCGAAAAGCTAGCGGGAGTTACCGGGGAGCTGTTTTTT.

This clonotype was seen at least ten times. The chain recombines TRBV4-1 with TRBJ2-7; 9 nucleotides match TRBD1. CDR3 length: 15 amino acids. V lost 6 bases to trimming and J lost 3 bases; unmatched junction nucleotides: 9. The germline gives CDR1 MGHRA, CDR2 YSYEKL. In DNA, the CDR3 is TGCGCCAGCAGACATCCGGGACAGGGTATCTACGAGCAGTACTTC. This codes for CASRHPGQGIYEQYF.